These 5 T cell receptor beta chains were sequenced from one sample in a study of T cells in Graves' hyperthyroidism and ophthalmopathy (dated by TCRdb to about 2019). Library method: multiplex PCR. The run used an Illumina HiSeq 2000. Amplification of TCR beta CDR3 regions was carried out from RNA transcripts. The first round of RT-PCR for the TCR CDR3 was performed with the HTBI primer set and the Qiagen OneStep RT-PCR kit. TCRdb trimmed public reads at Q25 via fastp, called clones via MiXCR and kept in-frame beta chains. CDR3 protein duplicates are merged, each entry listing the most common genes and DNA. This sample holds a few hundred thousand distinct CDR3 sequences; more than 45% were observed only once. 15% to 20% of the sample goes to the ten largest clones. Sequenced input: peripheral blood or thyroid tissue (not recorded which). The receptor source for this set is an adult woman with Graves' disease, either hyperthyroidism or ophthalmopathy (not recorded which).

This clonotype showed up many times. The chain uses TRBV11-2 and TRBJ1-1; a possible D gene is TRBD1 (5 bases). The CDR3 runs 14 residues. Germline V CDR1 and CDR2: SGHAT, FQNNGV. The germline V and J ends were trimmed by 2 bases and 6 bases, with 13 bases remaining between them. The CDR3 protein is CASSLRVGAAEAFF. As DNA, the CDR3 is TGTGCCAGCAGCTTACGGGTTGGGGCAGCTGAAGCTTTCTTT.

The chain joins TRBV20-1 to TRBJ2-7; D gene ambiguous. CDR3 size: 12 residues. From germline, CDR1 is DFQATT and CDR2 SNEGSKA (reference sequence). The germline V and J ends were trimmed by 7 bases and 6 bases, with 16 bases remaining between them. CDR3 in DNA: TGCAGTGTAATTGGTGGCCCCGTCGAGCAGTACTTC. Translating it yields CSVIGGPVEQYF.

This clonotype was counted a few times. V is TRBV25-1 and J is TRBJ1-6; a weak D match, TRBD1 (5 bases). Trimming stripped 5 bases from V and 4 bases from J, with 9 bases between. Germline assignment: CDR1 MGHDK and CDR2 SYGVNS. This CDR3 contains 14 residues. The CDR3 region is CASSKDSYNSPLHF. CDR3 bases: TGTGCCAGCAGTAAAGACAGTTATAATTCACCCCTCCACTTT.

In this sample, this clonotype turned up a few times. This chain connects TRBV2 to TRBJ1-1; perhaps TRBD1 as D (5 bases). The CDR3 contains 17 residues. CDR1 SNHLY and CDR2 FYNNEI come from the germline V gene. The germline V and J ends were trimmed by 9 bases and 1 base, with 24 bases remaining between them. The chain's CDR3 is CASLSPQGTLGNTEAFF. CDR3 nucleotide sequence: TGTGCCAGTTTAAGCCCGCAGGGAACACTGGGGAACACTGAAGCTTTCTTT.

This clonotype has ten or more counts. This chain links TRBV5-6 with TRBJ2-5, with 7 bases lining up with TRBD2. With 4 bases clipped from V and 5 bases from J, the junction kept 5 bases outside the gene matches. The germline V gene has CDR1 SGHDT and CDR2 YYEEEE. The CDR3 consists of 13 residues. This CDR3 reads CASSGRVSETQYF. As DNA, the CDR3 is TGTGCCAGCAGCGGGAGGGTTTCGGAGACCCAGTACTTC.